The 13 T cell receptor beta chains reported below all come from one sample, sequenced in a study of T cells in pancreatic ductal adenocarcinoma (dated by TCRdb to 2016 to 2017). Receptor libraries were prepared by the immunoSEQ multiplex PCR assay. This immuneACCESS table, as held by TCRdb, lists in-frame sequences with V and J called but not all clones. Of the missing ones, under half trace to an unresolved V gene in checked studies; the others have no known cause. This sample comprises 85,000 to 120,000 clones, about 95% of them detected only once. Roughly 3.1% of the sample rests with the top ten. The pancreatic ductal adenocarcinoma patients who were selected had gone through surgery without receiving any neoadjuvant therapy. Sequencing was performed on PBMCs. The receptors stem from a human donor with pancreatic ductal adenocarcinoma.

V and J are TRBV28 and TRBJ2-2; the D gene is possibly TRBD1 (6 bases). Germline V lookup: CDR1 MDHEN, CDR2 SYDVKM. V was trimmed by 6 bases and J by 7 bases, leaving 6 bases between them. The length of the CDR3 is 11 residues. CDR3: CASRQGGELFF. The CDR3 DNA sequence: TGTGCCAGCAGACAGGGCGGGGAGCTGTTTTTT.

This clone has a single count. The V and J genes are TRBV13 and TRBJ2-5, with D unresolved. From germline, CDR1 is PRHDT and CDR2 FYEKMQ (reference sequence). CDR3 length: 13 residues. V lost 4 bases to trimming and J lost 7 bases, with 13 bases between them. The DNA of the CDR3 is TGTGCCAGCAGCTCCCAGACTTTTGGGACCCAGTACTTC. It codes for CASSSQTFGTQYF. The full variable domain, completed using reference TRBV13 and TRBJ2-5, is AAGVIQSPRHLIKEKRETATLKCYPIPRHDTVYWYQQGPGQDPQFLISFYEKMQSDKGSIPDRFSAQQFSDYHSELNMSSLELGDSALYFCASSSQTFGTQYFGPGTRLLVL.

This sequence joins TRBV7-2 and TRBJ1-1; TRBD1 is a possible D gene (6 bases). The CDR3 contains 15 residues. Germline CDR1 SGHTA, CDR2 FQGNSA. Trimming cost V 5 bases and J 2 bases, with 15 bases left between them. Here the CDR3 DNA reads TGTGCCAGCAGCCCACAACAGGGCCTAAACACTGAAGCTTTCTTT. Its protein is CASSPQQGLNTEAFF.

The genes are TRBV5-1 and TRBJ2-3; D perhaps matches TRBD2 (5 bases). The V gene's germline CDR1 is SGHRS and CDR2 YFSETQ. CDR3 length equals 15 residues. V shed 0 bases and J shed 5 bases, with 13 bases lying between them. For the CDR3, the DNA is TGCGCCAGCAGCTTGGAGGAAAGGGCGGGAGATACGCAGTATTTT. Amino acid sequence: CASSLEERAGDTQYF.

CDR3 amino acids: CASSIGATETYEQYF. In DNA, the CDR3 is TGTGCCAGTAGTATAGGGGCGACCGAAACCTACGAGCAGTACTTC. The V call is TRBV19, the J call TRBJ2-7; D is unclear. The V and J ends lost 1 base and 2 bases respectively, with 12 bases between them. The CDR3 contains 15 residues. The germline V gene encodes CDR1 LNHDA and CDR2 SQIVND (reference sequence).

The rearrangement links TRBV5-8 to TRBJ2-1; 10 bases map to TRBD2. Germline CDR1 SGHTS, CDR2 YDEGEE. With 2 bases clipped from V and 8 bases from J, the junction kept 13 bases outside the gene matches. This CDR3 is 17 amino acids long. Here the CDR3 DNA reads TGTGCCAGCAGCTTTAAAGCCACTAGCGGGGCAGTGGATGAGCAGTTCTTC. Protein: CASSFKATSGAVDEQFF.

The genes are TRBV18 and TRBJ2-7, with 7 bases lining up with TRBD1. The CDR3 loop spans 14 amino acids. The ends lost 5 bases at V and 3 bases at J; junction bases unmatched: 7. Germline CDR1 KGHSH, CDR2 LQKENI. CDR3 nucleotide sequence: TGTGCCAGCTCATCCCGGACAGGACACTACGAGCAGTACTTC. Protein: CASSSRTGHYEQYF. Looking up the rest from reference TRBV18 and TRBJ2-7 gives the full variable domain: NAGVMQNPRHLVRRRGQEARLRCSPMKGHSHVYWYRQLPEEGLKFMVYLQKENIIDESGMPKERFSAEFPKEGPSILRIQQVVRGDSAAYFCASSSRTGHYEQYFGPGTRLTVT.

This chain joins TRBV28 and TRBJ2-3; 8 bases map to TRBD2. Trimming took 4 bases from V and 0 from J; bases not matched to a gene: 3. The CDR3 sequence is 15 residues long. CDR1 is MDHEN, CDR2 SYDVKM, per germline. CDR3 amino acids: CASSSSGPSTDTQYF. The CDR3 nucleotides read TGTGCCAGCAGTTCTAGCGGGCCAAGCACAGATACGCAGTATTTT.

The J gene is TRBJ2-7, the V gene TRBV11-2; no firm D call. CDR3 length: 12 residues. V was trimmed by 5 bases and J by 3 bases, leaving 8 bases between them. Germline CDR1 and CDR2: SGHAT and FQNNGV. CDR3 region: CASSPGNYEQYF. The CDR3 DNA sequence: TGTGCCAGCAGCCCGGGTAACTACGAGCAGTACTTC.

The genes are TRBV11-2 and TRBJ1-1; TRBD1 is a possible D gene (6 bases). Germline V gene lookup returns CDR1 SGHAT and CDR2 FQNNGV. V lost 5 bases and J lost 2, with 12 bases in between. The length of the CDR3 is 14 residues. CDR3 sequence: CASSQAGTNTEAFF. In DNA, the CDR3 is TGTGCCAGCAGCCAAGCCGGGACAAACACTGAAGCTTTCTTT.

The chain has TRBV5-1 and TRBJ2-7, with D unresolved. V lost 7 bases to trimming and J lost 2 bases, with 16 bases between them. CDR3 size: 14 residues. In germline, CDR1 is SGHRS, CDR2 YFSETQ. CDR3 amino acids: CASSPKTNPYEQYF. CDR3 bases: TGCGCCAGCTCCCCAAAGACAAATCCCTACGAGCAGTACTTC.

In its sample, this clone was seen once. The chain joins TRBV9 to TRBJ2-3; D gene uncertain. The V gene lost 0 bases and the J gene lost 3 bases, with 5 bases spanning the gap. This CDR3 is 13 amino acids long. Germline V gene sequence: CDR1 SGDLS, CDR2 YYNGEE. CDR3 protein: CASSVGETDTQYF. Here the CDR3 DNA reads TGTGCCAGCAGCGTAGGAGAAACAGATACGCAGTATTTT.

The chain links TRBV7-9 to TRBJ1-3; D call uncertain. V gave up 5 bases and J gave up 1 base, with 9 bases separating them. The CDR3 is 14 amino acids. CDR1 SEHNR and CDR2 FQNEAQ come from the germline V gene (reference sequence). The CDR3 spells CASSLRESGNTIYF. DNA of the CDR3: TGTGCCAGCAGCCTCCGGGAATCTGGAAACACCATATATTTT.